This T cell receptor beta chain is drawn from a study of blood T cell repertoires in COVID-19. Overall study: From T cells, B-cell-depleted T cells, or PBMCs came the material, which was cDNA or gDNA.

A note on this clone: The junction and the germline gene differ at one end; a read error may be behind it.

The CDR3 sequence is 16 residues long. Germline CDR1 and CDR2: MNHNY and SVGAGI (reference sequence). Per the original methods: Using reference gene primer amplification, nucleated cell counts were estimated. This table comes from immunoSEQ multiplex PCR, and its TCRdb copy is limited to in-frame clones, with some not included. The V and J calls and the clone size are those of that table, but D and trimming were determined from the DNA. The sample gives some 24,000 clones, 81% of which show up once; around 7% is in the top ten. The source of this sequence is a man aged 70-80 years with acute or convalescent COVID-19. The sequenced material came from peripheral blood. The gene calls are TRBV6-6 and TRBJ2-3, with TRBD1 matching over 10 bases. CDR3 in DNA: TGTGCCAGCAGAACCTCGACAGGGGGCTTGGGAGATGCGCAGTATTTT. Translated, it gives CASRTSTGGLGDAQYF.